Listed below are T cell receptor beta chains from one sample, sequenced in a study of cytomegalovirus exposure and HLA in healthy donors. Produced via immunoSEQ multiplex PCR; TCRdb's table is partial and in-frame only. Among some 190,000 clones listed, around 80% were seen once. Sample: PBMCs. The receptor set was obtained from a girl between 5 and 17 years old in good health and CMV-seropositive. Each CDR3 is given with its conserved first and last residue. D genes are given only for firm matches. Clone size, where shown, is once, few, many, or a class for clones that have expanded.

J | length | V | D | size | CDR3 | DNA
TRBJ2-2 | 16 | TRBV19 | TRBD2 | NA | CASSILAGQNTGELFF | TGTGCCAGTAGTATTTTAGCGGGGCAGAACACCGGGGAGCTGTTTTTT
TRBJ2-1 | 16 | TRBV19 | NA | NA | CASSRASPNSYNEQFF | TGTGCCAGTAGTCGGGCTAGCCCTAACTCCTACAATGAGCAGTTCTTC
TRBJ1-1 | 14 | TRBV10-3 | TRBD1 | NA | CAISPGQTNTEAFF | TGTGCCATCAGCCCGGGACAGACGAACACTGAAGCTTTCTTT
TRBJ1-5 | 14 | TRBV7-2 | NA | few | CASSLVRANQPQHF | TGTGCCAGCAGCTTAGTTCGAGCTAATCAGCCCCAGCATTTT
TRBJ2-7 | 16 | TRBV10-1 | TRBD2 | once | CASSPTTSGGSYEQYF | TGCGCCAGCAGTCCCACTACTAGCGGGGGCTCCTACGAGCAGTACTTC
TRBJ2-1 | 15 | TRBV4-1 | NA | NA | CASSGGTPDPDEQFF | TGCGCCAGCAGCGGCGGGACCCCGGATCCCGATGAGCAGTTCTTC
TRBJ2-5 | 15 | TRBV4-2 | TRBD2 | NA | CASSRSPGLVETQYF | TGTGCCAGCAGCCGCAGCCCGGGACTAGTGGAGACCCAGTACTTC
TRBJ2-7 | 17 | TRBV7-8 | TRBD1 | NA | CASSSRTGTGGTYKQYF | TGTGCCAGCAGCTCCAGAACTGGGACAGGGGGAACTTATAAGCAGTACTTC
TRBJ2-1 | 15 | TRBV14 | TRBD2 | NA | CASSRDYSGLYEQFF | TGTGCCAGCAGCCGGGACTATAGCGGGCTATATGAGCAGTTCTTC
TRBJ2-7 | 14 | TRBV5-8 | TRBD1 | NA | CASSARDRVYEQYF | TGTGCCAGCAGCGCCCGGGACAGGGTCTACGAGCAGTACTTC
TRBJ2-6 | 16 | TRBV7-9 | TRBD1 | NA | CASSVHRGSGANVLTF | TGTGCCAGCAGCGTACACAGGGGCTCTGGGGCCAACGTCCTGACTTTC
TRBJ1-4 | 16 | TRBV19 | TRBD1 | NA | CASSATGQVTNEKLFF | TGTGCCAGTAGTGCAACGGGACAGGTTACTAATGAAAAACTGTTTTTT
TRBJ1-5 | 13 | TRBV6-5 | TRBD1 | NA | CASSKTGDQPQHF | TGTGCCAGCAGTAAAACAGGGGATCAGCCCCAGCATTTT
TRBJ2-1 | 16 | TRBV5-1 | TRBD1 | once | CASSLGQVGPYNEQFF | TGCGCCAGCAGCCTAGGACAGGTGGGGCCCTACAATGAGCAGTTCTTC
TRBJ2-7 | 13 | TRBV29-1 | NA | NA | CSVEDRTTYEQYF | TGCAGCGTTGAAGATAGGACAACCTACGAGCAGTACTTC
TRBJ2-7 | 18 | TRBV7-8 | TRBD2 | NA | CASSLVQGLAGGPREQYF | TGTGCCAGCAGCTTAGTCCAGGGGCTAGCGGGAGGGCCTCGGGAGCAGTACTTC